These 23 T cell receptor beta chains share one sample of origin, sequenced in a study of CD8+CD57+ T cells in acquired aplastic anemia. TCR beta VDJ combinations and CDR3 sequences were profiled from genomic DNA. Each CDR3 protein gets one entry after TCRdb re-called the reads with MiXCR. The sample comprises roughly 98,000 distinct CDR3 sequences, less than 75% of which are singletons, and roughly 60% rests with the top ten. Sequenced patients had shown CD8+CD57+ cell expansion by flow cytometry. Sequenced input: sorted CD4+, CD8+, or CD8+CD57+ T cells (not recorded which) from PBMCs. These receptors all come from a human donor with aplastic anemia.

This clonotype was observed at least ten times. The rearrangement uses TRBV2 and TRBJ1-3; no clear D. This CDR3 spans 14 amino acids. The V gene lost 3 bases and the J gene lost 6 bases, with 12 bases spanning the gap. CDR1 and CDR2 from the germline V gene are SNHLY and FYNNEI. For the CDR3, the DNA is TGTGCCAGCAGTGACCCAGGTGGCGAAAACACCATATATTTT. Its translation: CASSDPGGENTIYF.

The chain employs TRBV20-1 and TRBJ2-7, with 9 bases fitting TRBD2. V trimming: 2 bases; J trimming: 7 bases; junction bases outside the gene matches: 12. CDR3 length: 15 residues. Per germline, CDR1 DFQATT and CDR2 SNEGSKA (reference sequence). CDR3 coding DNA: TGCAGTGCTAGAACCCTACTAGCGGGCGAGGGGGAGCAGTACTTC. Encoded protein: CSARTLLAGEGEQYF.

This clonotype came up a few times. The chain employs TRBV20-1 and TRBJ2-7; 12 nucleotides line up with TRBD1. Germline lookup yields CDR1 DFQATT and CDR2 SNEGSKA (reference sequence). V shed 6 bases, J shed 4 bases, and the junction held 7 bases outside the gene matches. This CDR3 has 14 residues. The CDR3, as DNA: TGCAGTGCCTCCTGGGACAGGGGGCTTTACGAGCAGTACTTC. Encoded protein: CSASWDRGLYEQYF.

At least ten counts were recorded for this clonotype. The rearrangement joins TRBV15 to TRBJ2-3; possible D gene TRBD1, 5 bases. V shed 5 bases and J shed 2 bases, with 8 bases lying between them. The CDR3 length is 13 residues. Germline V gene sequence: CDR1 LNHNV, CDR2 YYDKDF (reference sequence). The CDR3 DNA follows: TGTGCCACCAGCCAACAGGACACAGATACGCAGTATTTT. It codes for CATSQQDTDTQYF. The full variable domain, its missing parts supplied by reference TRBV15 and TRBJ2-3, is DAMVIQNPRYQVTQFGKPVTLSCSQTLNHNVMYWYQQKSSQAPKLLFHYYDKDFNNEADTPDNFQSRRPNTSFCFLDIRSPGLGDTAMYLCATSQQDTDTQYFGPGTRLTVL.

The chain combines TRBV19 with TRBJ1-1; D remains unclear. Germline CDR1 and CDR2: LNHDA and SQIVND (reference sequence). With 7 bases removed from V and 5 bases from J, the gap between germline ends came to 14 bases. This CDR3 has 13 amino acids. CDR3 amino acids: CASIPGLGTEAFF. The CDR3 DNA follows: TGTGCCAGTATCCCGGGCCTCGGAACTGAAGCTTTCTTT.

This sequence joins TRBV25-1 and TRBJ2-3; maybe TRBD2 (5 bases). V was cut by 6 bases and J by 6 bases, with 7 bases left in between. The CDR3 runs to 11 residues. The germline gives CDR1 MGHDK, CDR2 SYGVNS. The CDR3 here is CASRRGDTQYF. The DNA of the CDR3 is TGTGCCAGCAGAAGAGGGGATACGCAGTATTTT.

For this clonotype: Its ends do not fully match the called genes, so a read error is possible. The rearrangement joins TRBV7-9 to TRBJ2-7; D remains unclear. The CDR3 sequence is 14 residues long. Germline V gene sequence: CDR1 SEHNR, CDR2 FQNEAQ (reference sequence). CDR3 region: CARSLGRTDYEQYF. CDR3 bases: TGTGCCCGCAGCTTAGGTAGGACGGACTACGAGCAGTACTTC.

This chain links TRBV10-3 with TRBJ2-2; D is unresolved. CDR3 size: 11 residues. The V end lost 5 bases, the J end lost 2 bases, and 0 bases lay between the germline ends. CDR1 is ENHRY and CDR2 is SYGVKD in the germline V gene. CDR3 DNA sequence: TGTGCCATCAGTAACACCGGGGAGCTGTTTTTT. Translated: CAISNTGELFF.

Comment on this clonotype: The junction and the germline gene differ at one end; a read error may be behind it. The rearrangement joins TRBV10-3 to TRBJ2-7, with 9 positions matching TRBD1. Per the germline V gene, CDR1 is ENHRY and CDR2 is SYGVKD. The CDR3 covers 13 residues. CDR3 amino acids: CATSGQGSNEQYF. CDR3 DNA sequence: TGTGCCACCAGTGGACAGGGGTCTAACGAGCAGTACTTC.

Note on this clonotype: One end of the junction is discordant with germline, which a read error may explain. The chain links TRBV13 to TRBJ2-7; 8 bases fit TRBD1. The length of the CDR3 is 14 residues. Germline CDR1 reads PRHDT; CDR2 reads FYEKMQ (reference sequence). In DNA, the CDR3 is TGTGCCAGCAGCTTATGGGACAGGTCCTATGAGCAGTACTTC. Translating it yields CASSLWDRSYEQYF.

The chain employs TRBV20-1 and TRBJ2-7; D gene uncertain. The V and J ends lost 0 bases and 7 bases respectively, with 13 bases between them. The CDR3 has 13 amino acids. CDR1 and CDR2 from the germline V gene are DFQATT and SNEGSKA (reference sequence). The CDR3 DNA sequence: TGCAGTGCTAGAGATCCCACAACCGGGGAGCAGTACTTC. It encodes CSARDPTTGEQYF.

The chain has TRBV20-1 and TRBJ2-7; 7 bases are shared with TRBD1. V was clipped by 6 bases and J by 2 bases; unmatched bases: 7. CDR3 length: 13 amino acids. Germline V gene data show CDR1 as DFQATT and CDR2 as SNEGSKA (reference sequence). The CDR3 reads CSALRDSPYEQYF. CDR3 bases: TGCAGTGCCCTCCGGGACAGTCCCTACGAGCAGTACTTC.

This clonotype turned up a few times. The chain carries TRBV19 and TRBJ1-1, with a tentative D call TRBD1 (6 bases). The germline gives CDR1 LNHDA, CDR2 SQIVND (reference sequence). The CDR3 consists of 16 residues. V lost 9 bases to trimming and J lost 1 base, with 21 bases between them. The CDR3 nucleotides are TGTGCCAGCTGTTTCGGCGGGACACGGCGGAACACTGAAGCTTTCTTT. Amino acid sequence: CASCFGGTRRNTEAFF. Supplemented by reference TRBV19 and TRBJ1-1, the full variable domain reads DGGITQSPKYLFRKEGQNVTLSCEQNLNHDAMYWYRQDPGQGLRLIYYSQIVNDFQKGDIAEGYSVSREKKESFPLTVTSAQKNPTAFYLCASCFGGTRRNTEAFFGQGTRLTVV.

The CDR3 nucleotides are TGTGCCATCAGTCATTTATCAGGTGTCATGAACACTGAAGCTTTCTTT. This translates into CAISHLSGVMNTEAFF. The chain employs TRBV10-3 and TRBJ1-1; D unclear. The germline V and J ends were trimmed by 5 bases and 0 bases, with 16 bases remaining between them. The length of the CDR3 is 16 residues. CDR1 ENHRY and CDR2 SYGVKD come from the germline V gene.

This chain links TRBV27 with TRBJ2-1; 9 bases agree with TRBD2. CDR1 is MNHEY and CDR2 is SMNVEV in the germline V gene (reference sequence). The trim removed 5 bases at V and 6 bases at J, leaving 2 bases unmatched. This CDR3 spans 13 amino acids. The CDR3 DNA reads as TGTGCCAGCAGTAGAGCGGGAGGCAATGAGCAGTTCTTC. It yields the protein CASSRAGGNEQFF.

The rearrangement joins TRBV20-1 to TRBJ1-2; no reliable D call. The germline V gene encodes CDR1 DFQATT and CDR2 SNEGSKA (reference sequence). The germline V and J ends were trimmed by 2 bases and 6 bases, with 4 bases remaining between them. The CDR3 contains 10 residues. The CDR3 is CSARINGYTF. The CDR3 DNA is TGCAGTGCTAGAATTAATGGCTACACCTTC.

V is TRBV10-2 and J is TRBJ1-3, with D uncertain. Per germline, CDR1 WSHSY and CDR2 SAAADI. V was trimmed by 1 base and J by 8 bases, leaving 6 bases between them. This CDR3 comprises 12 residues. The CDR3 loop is CASSEFPYTIYF. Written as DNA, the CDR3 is TGCGCCAGCAGTGAGTTTCCATACACCATATATTTT.

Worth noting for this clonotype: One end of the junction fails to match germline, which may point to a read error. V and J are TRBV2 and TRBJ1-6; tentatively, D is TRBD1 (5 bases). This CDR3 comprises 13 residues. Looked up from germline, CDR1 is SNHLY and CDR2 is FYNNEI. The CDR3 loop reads CATSASGGSPLHF. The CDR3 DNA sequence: TGTGCCACCAGTGCTAGTGGGGGTTCACCCCTCCACTTT. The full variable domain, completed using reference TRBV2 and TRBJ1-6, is EPEVTQTPSHQVTQMGQEVILRCVPISNHLYFYWYRQILGQKVEFLVSFYNNEISEKSEIFDDQFSVERPDGSNFTLKIRSTKLEDSAMYFCATSASGGSPLHFGNGTRLTVT.

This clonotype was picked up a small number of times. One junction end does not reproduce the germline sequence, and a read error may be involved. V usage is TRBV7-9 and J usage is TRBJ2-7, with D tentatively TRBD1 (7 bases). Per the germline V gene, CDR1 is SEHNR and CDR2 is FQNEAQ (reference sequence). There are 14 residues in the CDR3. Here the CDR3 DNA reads TGCGCCAGCAGCTTGGAGGAGGGGGCATACGAGCAGTACTTC. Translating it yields CASSLEEGAYEQYF.

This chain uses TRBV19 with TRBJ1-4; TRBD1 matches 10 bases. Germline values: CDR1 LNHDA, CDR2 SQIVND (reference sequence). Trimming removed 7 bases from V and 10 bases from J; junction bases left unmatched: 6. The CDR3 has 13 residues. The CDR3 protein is CASTWDRGGKLFF. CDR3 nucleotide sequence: TGTGCCAGTACCTGGGACAGGGGAGGAAAACTGTTTTTT.

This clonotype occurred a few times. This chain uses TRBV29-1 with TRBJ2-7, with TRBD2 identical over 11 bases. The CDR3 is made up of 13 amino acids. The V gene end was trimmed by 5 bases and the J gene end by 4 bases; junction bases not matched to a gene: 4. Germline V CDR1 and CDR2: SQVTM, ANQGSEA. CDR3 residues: CSVSSGRNYEQYF. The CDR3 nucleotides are TGCAGCGTTTCTAGCGGGAGGAATTACGAGCAGTACTTC.

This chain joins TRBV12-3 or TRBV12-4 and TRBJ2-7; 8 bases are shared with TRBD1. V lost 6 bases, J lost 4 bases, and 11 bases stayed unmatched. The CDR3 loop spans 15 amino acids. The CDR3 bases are TGTGCCAGCAGGTCCTCCGGGACAGGTACTTACGAGCAGTACTTC. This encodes CASRSSGTGTYEQYF.

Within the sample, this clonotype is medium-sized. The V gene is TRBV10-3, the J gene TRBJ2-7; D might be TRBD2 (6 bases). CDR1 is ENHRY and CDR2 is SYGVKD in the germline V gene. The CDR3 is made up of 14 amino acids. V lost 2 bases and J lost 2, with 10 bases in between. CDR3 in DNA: TGTGCCATCAGTGAGGCGGGACGCACCTACGAGCAGTACTTC. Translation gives CAISEAGRTYEQYF.